There are many counts of the clone carrying this T cell receptor (beta chain). None of the patients had undergone any treatment ahead of thyroid surgery. This entry comes from a study of metastatic and nonmetastatic thyroid tumors. TCRdb re-called clones via MiXCR from the PCR reads. This sample has roughly 44,000 clones; 20% to 25% occur once, and the top ten carry more than 12%. This clonotype originated in a female donor with papillary thyroid cancer or a benign thyroid nodule (not recorded which). Some clones in this sample may be carry-over from other donors' samples. The sample taken for sequencing was tumor tissue.

CDR3 nucleotide sequence: TGTGCCAGCAGCTTGGTAGGCAGGGCCTTCACCGGGGAGCTGTTTTTT. This encodes CASSLVGRAFTGELFF. This rearrangement joins TRBV5-6 to TRBJ2-2; tentative D call: TRBD1 (5 bases). Germline values: CDR1 SGHDT, CDR2 YYEEEE. This CDR3 spans 16 amino acids. The V end lost 0 bases, the J end lost 4 bases, and 13 bases lay between the germline ends.